This T cell receptor beta chain was sequenced for a study of cytomegalovirus exposure and HLA in healthy donors. Looking at the study overall: In terms of ancestry, the Caucasian-associated cluster contained around 79% of the roughly 360 genotyped donors. Study results and caveats: The study reported that TCR beta sequences accurately predicted HLA-A and HLA-B alleles in most subjects. Within a later analysis, the majority of CMV-associated TCR beta chains appeared HLA-restricted.

This CDR3 has 13 residues. V was pared by 5 bases and J by 2 bases, with 10 bases between. In germline, CDR1 is SGHTA, CDR2 FQGNSA. With 60 Vbeta and 13 Jbeta primers, the PCR was carried out. Sequenced by immunoSEQ multiplex PCR; TCRdb stores in-frame clones only, minus some. This sample's table has about 37,000 clones. In the case of this clone: Its specificity is unknown.

V is TRBV7-2 and J is TRBJ2-7, with D possibly TRBD1 on 6 matching bases. This TCR derives from a human donor in good health. Sequences were obtained from PBMCs. The CDR3 sequence: CASSPQGPYEQYF. CDR3 nucleotides: TGTGCCAGCAGCCCCCAGGGGCCCTACGAGCAGTACTTC.